The 28 T cell receptor beta chains below were found in one sample sequenced in a study of blood T cells in healthy people across ages. Next came a second PCR, run for roughly 7 to 12 cycles, which used a sample-barcoded 5' primer along with a J-beta primer mix. Each CDR3 protein gets one entry after TCRdb re-called the 5' RACE reads with MiXCR. The table shows roughly 1,300,000 distinct CDR3 sequences, with roughly 64% occurring only once. Sequencing was done on a sample of blood. The receptors stem from a man in his late teens or twenties in good health.

The chain links TRBV6-5 to TRBJ2-1; 7 bases map to TRBD2. The CDR3 runs to 17 residues. J was trimmed by 4 bases and V by 0 bases; bases with no gene match: 9. The V gene's germline CDR1 is MNHEY and CDR2 SVGAGI. CDR3 nucleotide sequence: TGTGCCAGCAGTTACTCAAAGAGGTGCGGGGGATACAATGAGCAGTTCTTC. Amino acids: CASSYSKRCGGYNEQFF.

The chain links TRBV12-3 or TRBV12-4 to TRBJ2-3; D remains unclear. This CDR3 comprises 13 residues. The ends were cut back, 5 bases at V and 5 bases at J, with 11 bases in the middle. CDR3 sequence (DNA): TGTGCCAGCAGTGTAGGACGGTTAGATACGCAGTATTTT. Residues: CASSVGRLDTQYF.

The chain links TRBV20-1 to TRBJ2-5; TRBD1 agrees at 11 bases. The J segment lost 5 bases and the V segment lost 3 bases, leaving 11 bases of the junction unmatched. Germline assignment: CDR1 DFQATT and CDR2 SNEGSKA (reference sequence). This CDR3 is 16 amino acids long. The CDR3 sequence is CSASPPGQGVGETQYF. CDR3 DNA sequence: TGCAGTGCTAGCCCCCCGGGACAGGGGGTCGGCGAGACCCAGTACTTC.

DNA of the CDR3: TGTGCCAGCAGTTACTCTCCAGGGGGATTAGGGGAGACCCAGTACTTC. Translated: CASSYSPGGLGETQYF. The chain has TRBV6-6 and TRBJ2-5; 7 positions match TRBD1. CDR3 length: 16 residues. Germline V gene sequence: CDR1 MNHNY, CDR2 SVGAGI (reference sequence). V lost 0 bases, J lost 5 bases, and 9 bases stayed unmatched.

The rearrangement links TRBV6-5 to TRBJ2-5; D is unclear. The CDR3 has 15 amino acids. The V gene's germline CDR1 is MNHEY and CDR2 SVGAGI. The V end was cut by 0 bases, the J end by 5 bases, with 13 bases between. The CDR3 loop reads CASSYSEWSAETQYF. CDR3 nucleotides: TGTGCCAGCAGTTACTCGGAGTGGAGTGCGGAGACCCAGTACTTC.

This clonotype was seen only a few times. V and J are TRBV2 and TRBJ2-3; 7 nucleotides agree with TRBD2. The trim removed 7 bases at V and 5 bases at J, leaving 6 bases unmatched. CDR3 length: 13 residues. Germline values: CDR1 SNHLY, CDR2 FYNNEI. CDR3 residues: CASMIIAGDTQYF. Written as DNA, the CDR3 is TGTGCCAGCATGATAATAGCGGGAGATACGCAGTATTTT.

The chain links TRBV7-9 to TRBJ2-1; D may correspond to TRBD1 or TRBD2 (6 bases each). The CDR3 has 16 amino acids. V lost 1 base, J lost 3 bases, and 13 bases lay in between. Germline values: CDR1 SEHNR, CDR2 FQNEAQ (reference sequence). The CDR3 here is CASSLVRGPNYNEQFF. CDR3 sequence (DNA): TGTGCCAGCAGCTTAGTACGGGGGCCGAACTACAATGAGCAGTTCTTC. The variable domain in full, completed from reference TRBV7-9 and TRBJ2-1, reads DTGVSQNPRHKITKRGQNVTFRCDPISEHNRLYWYRQTLGQGPEFLTYFQNEAQLEKSRLLSDRFSAERPKGSFSTLEIQRTEQGDSAMYLCASSLVRGPNYNEQFFGPGTRLTVL.

This clonotype was found a few times. The chain combines TRBV14 with TRBJ2-1; either TRBD1 or TRBD2 may fit D (5 bases each). V dropped 5 bases and J dropped 6 bases, with 8 bases sitting between them. Germline values: CDR1 SGHDN, CDR2 FVKESK. CDR3 length: 12 residues. The CDR3 coding sequence is TGTGCCAGCAGCGCCGGGACCAATGAGCAGTTCTTC. Translation gives CASSAGTNEQFF. The variable domain in full, with the rest retrieved from reference TRBV14 and TRBJ2-1, is EAGVTQFPSHSVIEKGQTVTLRCDPISGHDNLYWYRRVMGKEIKFLLHFVKESKQDESGMPNNRFLAERTGGTYSTLKVQPAELEDSGVYFCASSAGTNEQFFGPGTRLTVL.

V gene TRBV20-1 combines with J gene TRBJ2-3; a weak D match, TRBD1 (5 bases). Per the germline V gene, CDR1 is DFQATT and CDR2 is SNEGSKA (reference sequence). V was shortened by 5 bases and J by 2 bases, with 11 bases between the two germline ends. The CDR3 contains 13 residues. The CDR3: CSALGHNTDTQYF. Written as DNA, the CDR3 is TGCAGTGCTCTTGGACACAACACAGATACGCAGTATTTT.

The chain carries TRBV11-2 and TRBJ2-1; 12 bases align to TRBD2. This CDR3 is 19 amino acids long. J lost 9 bases, V lost 1 base, and 16 bases had no gene match. Germline V gene sequence: CDR1 SGHAT, CDR2 FQNNGV. CDR3: CASSLGGSSGRASWGEQFF. The CDR3 DNA reads TGTGCCAGCAGCTTAGGAGGGTCTAGCGGGAGGGCCAGTTGGGGTGAGCAGTTCTTC.

This clonotype was counted between two and nine times. The chain carries TRBV25-1 and TRBJ1-2; D ambiguous. The CDR3 totals 16 residues. Trimming removed 1 base at V and 4 bases at J, with 16 bases between. The germline V gene has CDR1 MGHDK and CDR2 SYGVNS. The CDR3 DNA is TGTGCCAGCAGTGAATGGGAAGCCGGGAGGTCCTATGGCTACACCTTC. Translating gives CASSEWEAGRSYGYTF.

This chain links TRBV7-9 with TRBJ2-5; D is ambiguous. CDR1 is SEHNR and CDR2 is FQNEAQ in the germline V gene (reference sequence). Trimming pared 5 bases from V and 4 bases from J, leaving 14 bases between. CDR3 length: 14 amino acids. The CDR3, as DNA: TGTGCCAGCAGCGTAAGAGGCGCAGGAGAGACCCAGTACTTC. It translates to CASSVRGAGETQYF.

This clonotype was counted a few times. The rearrangement joins TRBV27 to TRBJ1-1; possible D gene TRBD1, 6 bases. The CDR3 extends over 12 amino acids. The germline V gene encodes CDR1 MNHEY and CDR2 SMNVEV (reference sequence). Trimming left V 5 bases short and J 5 bases short, with 9 bases between. The DNA of the CDR3 is TGTGCCAGCAGTAAAGGGGGGACTGAAGCTTTCTTT. This translates into CASSKGGTEAFF.

This clonotype showed up just a few times. The chain combines TRBV9 with TRBJ2-3; maybe TRBD2 (6 bases). Germline assignment: CDR1 SGDLS and CDR2 YYNGEE. Trimming pared 3 bases from V and 2 bases from J, leaving 13 bases between. The CDR3 extends over 15 amino acids. CDR3 bases: TGTGCCAGCAGCGGACTAGGCCCACCCACAGATACGCAGTATTTT. Its protein product is CASSGLGPPTDTQYF.

The rearrangement joins TRBV20-1 to TRBJ2-7; TRBD2 aligns across 7 bases. The V and J ends lost 2 bases and 4 bases, in that order; junction bases with no gene match: 5. Germline V gene lookup returns CDR1 DFQATT and CDR2 SNEGSKA (reference sequence). This CDR3 region has 13 residues. Here the CDR3 DNA reads TGCAGTGCTAGATCGGGGGGAGTGTACGAGCAGTACTTC. Protein: CSARSGGVYEQYF.

In its sample, this clonotype was seen a few times. The rearrangement uses TRBV20-1 and TRBJ2-5; D possibly corresponds to TRBD1 (6 bases). CDR3 length: 13 amino acids. CDR1 is DFQATT and CDR2 is SNEGSKA in the germline V gene (reference sequence). Deletions cut 6 bases from V and 7 bases from J, with 18 bases between. The CDR3 loop reads CSAPIGGLGTQYF. CDR3 in DNA: TGCAGTGCACCAATAGGGGGTTTGGGGACCCAGTACTTC.

This clonotype turned up a few times. The chain joins TRBV5-1 to TRBJ2-7, with D possibly matching TRBD1 (5 bases). CDR1 is SGHRS, CDR2 YFSETQ, per germline. V lost 4 bases and J 7 bases, leaving 9 bases between the germline ends. The CDR3 runs to 11 residues. The CDR3 nucleotides read TGCGCCAGCAGCACCTCAGGGGAGCAGTACTTC. Translated, it gives CASSTSGEQYF.

The chain recombines TRBV29-1 with TRBJ2-7, with a possible D match to TRBD2 (5 bases). The length of the CDR3 is 13 residues. V gave up 7 bases and J gave up 2 bases, with 15 bases separating them. The V gene's germline CDR1 is SQVTM and CDR2 ANQGSEA. DNA for the CDR3: TGCAGCGGGCTAATAGACGGGGCCTACGAGCAGTACTTC. Translating gives CSGLIDGAYEQYF.

The chain joins TRBV10-3 to TRBJ1-1; TRBD1 matches 10 bases. Germline V gene data show CDR1 as ENHRY and CDR2 as SYGVKD. The V segment lost 5 bases and the J segment 4 bases; nucleotides outside the gene matches: 22. The CDR3 extends over 20 amino acids. CDR3 residues: CAISNRDRGVPTPRFTEAFF. The CDR3 DNA reads TGTGCCATCAGTAACCGGGACAGGGGAGTGCCGACCCCTCGATTCACTGAAGCTTTCTTT.

This clonotype was counted a few times. The genes are TRBV27 and TRBJ1-2, with a tentative D call TRBD1 (5 bases). Germline V gene lookup returns CDR1 MNHEY and CDR2 SMNVEV (reference sequence). The CDR3 extends over 15 amino acids. The V gene lost 3 bases and the J gene lost 5 bases, with 16 bases spanning the gap. The CDR3 loop is CASSFAGPLGYGYTF. The CDR3 DNA reads as TGTGCCAGCAGTTTCGCAGGGCCACTAGGGTATGGCTACACCTTC.

This clonotype was detected a few times. This rearrangement joins TRBV4-1 to TRBJ2-7; possibly TRBD2 for D (5 bases). Germline V CDR1 and CDR2: MGHRA, YSYEKL. CDR3 size: 13 residues. The germline V and J ends were trimmed by 4 bases and 6 bases, with 13 bases remaining between them. The CDR3 sequence: CASSPTTTGEQYF. CDR3 coding DNA: TGCGCCAGCAGCCCGACTACAACGGGCGAGCAGTACTTC.

This chain uses TRBV4-1 with TRBJ2-7; possibly TRBD1 or TRBD2 for D (6 bases each). Germline V gives CDR1 MGHRA, CDR2 YSYEKL. V was pared by 0 bases and J by 5 bases, with 17 bases between. The CDR3 runs 16 residues. CDR3 coding DNA: TGCGCCAGCAGCCAAGATCCGGGGGCCTTGAGCAACGAGCAGTACTTC. Encoded protein: CASSQDPGALSNEQYF.

This rearrangement joins TRBV20-1 to TRBJ2-3; D is ambiguous. The length of the CDR3 is 14 residues. Trimming pared 5 bases from V and 2 bases from J, leaving 14 bases between. CDR1 and CDR2 (germline): DFQATT, SNEGSKA (reference sequence). This chain's CDR3 is CSAPGAYHTDTQYF. CDR3 coding DNA: TGCAGTGCTCCTGGTGCGTATCACACAGATACGCAGTATTTT.

This clonotype was seen at least ten times. The chain is built from TRBV5-1 and TRBJ2-1; D unresolved. The V gene's germline CDR1 is SGHRS and CDR2 YFSETQ. This CDR3 region has 15 residues. Between the trimmed V and J ends, which lost 0 bases and 0 bases, there was a span of 7 bases. In nucleotides, the CDR3 is TGCGCCAGCAGCTTGGAAAGCGTCTCCTACAATGAGCAGTTCTTC. It is translated as CASSLESVSYNEQFF. The full variable domain, with the rest looked up from reference TRBV5-1 and TRBJ2-1, is KAGVTQTPRYLIKTRGQQVTLSCSPISGHRSVSWYQQTPGQGLQFLFEYFSETQRNKGNFPGRFSGRQFSNSRSEMNVSTLELGDSALYLCASSLESVSYNEQFFGPGTRLTVL.

This chain uses TRBV6-5 with TRBJ1-2, with no clear D. The V end lost 6 bases, the J end lost 8 bases, and 16 bases lay between the germline ends. The germline V gene has CDR1 MNHEY and CDR2 SVGAGI. This CDR3 has 13 residues. The CDR3 sequence is CASSRTPKGGYTF. CDR3 nucleotide sequence: TGTGCCAGCAGCCGGACGCCTAAGGGAGGCTACACCTTC.

The chain joins TRBV29-1 to TRBJ2-1, with TRBD2 as a possible D gene (6 bases). Germline lookup yields CDR1 SQVTM and CDR2 ANQGSEA. The CDR3 is 13 residues long. The V and J ends lost 5 bases and 2 bases respectively, with 10 bases between them. CDR3 region: CSVTGRTYNEQFF. The DNA of the CDR3 is TGCAGCGTTACCGGGAGAACCTACAATGAGCAGTTCTTC.

This sequence joins TRBV2 and TRBJ2-6, with no clear D. Trimming stripped 6 bases from V and 1 base from J, with 10 bases between. This CDR3 is built from 15 residues. The germline gives CDR1 SNHLY, CDR2 FYNNEI. DNA of the CDR3: TGTGCCAGCAGCCCAATGGGGTCTGGGGCCAACGTCCTGACTTTC. Protein sequence: CASSPMGSGANVLTF.

The rearrangement uses TRBV27 and TRBJ1-5; TRBD1 matches 9 bases. Germline loops: CDR1 MNHEY, CDR2 SMNVEV (reference sequence). This CDR3 has 15 residues. V was clipped by 1 base and J by 12 bases; unmatched bases: 10. CDR3 DNA: TGTGCCAGCAGTTTATTCGGACTCCGGGACAGGGACCAGCATTTT. Translated: CASSLFGLRDRDQHF.